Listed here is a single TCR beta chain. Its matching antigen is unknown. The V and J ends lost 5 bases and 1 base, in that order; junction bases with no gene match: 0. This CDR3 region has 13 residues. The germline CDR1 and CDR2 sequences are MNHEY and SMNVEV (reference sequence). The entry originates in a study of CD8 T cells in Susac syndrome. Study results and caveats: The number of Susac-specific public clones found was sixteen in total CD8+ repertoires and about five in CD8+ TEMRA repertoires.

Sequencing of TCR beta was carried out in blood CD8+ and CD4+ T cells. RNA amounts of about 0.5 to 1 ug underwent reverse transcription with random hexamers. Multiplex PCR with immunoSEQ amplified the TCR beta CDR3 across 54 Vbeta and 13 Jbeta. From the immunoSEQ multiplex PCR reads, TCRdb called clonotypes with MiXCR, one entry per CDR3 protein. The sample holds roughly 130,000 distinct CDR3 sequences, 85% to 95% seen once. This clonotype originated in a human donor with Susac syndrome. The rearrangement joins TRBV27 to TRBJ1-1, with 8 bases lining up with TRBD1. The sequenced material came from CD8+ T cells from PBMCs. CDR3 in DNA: TGTGCCAGCAGTGACAGGGGGAACACTGAAGCTTTCTTT. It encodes CASSDRGNTEAFF.